This record concerns one T cell receptor (beta chain) sequence. Its antigen is not yet known. It has no much larger one-base neighbor in the sample; base qualities were not kept. Spanning cysteine to phenylalanine, the CDR3 consists of 14 amino acids. Just CDR3 DNA is preserved here, 42 bases in frame from base 1. The library came from PCR. The run used an Illumina MiSeq. The Qiagen AllPrep DNA/RNA kit was used to purify total RNA. Reads from multiple sequencing runs of the same library were pooled before analysis. In the authors' own workflow: Reads were retained only if an exact TCR constant sequence was present, and the retained reads were trimmed to 150 nt and grouped according to their 12-nt molecular barcodes. Reads within each barcode group were sub-clustered using a 15% Levenshtein threshold, and quality-weighted consensus sequences were constructed for each RNA molecule. Non-functional sequences were excluded, and lower-count sequences lying one edit away from another sequence were also excluded. Based on fitting two negative binomial distributions, any barcode sub-cluster with under 20% of the maximum read count was discarded. TCRdb redid the processing of the public reads, applying fastp at Q25 and MiXCR, and retained in-frame beta chains. Entries are consolidated by CDR3 protein sequence, retaining the most common genes and DNA. These V and J calls are TCRdb output, not the study's own analysis. For this sample the table gives about 35,000 distinct CDR3 sequences, of which 18% were detected only once. The ten largest make up about 6.9% of the sample.

The data were taken from a study of molecular identifiers for immune sequencing clone quantification (dated by TCRdb to the late 2010s). In terms of the full investigation: For a replicate experiment, RNA from roughly 18,000 or 92,000 naive CD8 T cells was divided into five aliquots, and four of the five aliquots were sequenced. The study was a methods study using CD8 T cells to benchmark molecular-identifier clustering-based TCR repertoire sequencing (MIDCIRS) and TCR RNA copy counting. Study-wide findings and limitations: Identical TCR molecules sharing a barcode could cause highly expanded clone sizes to be underestimated. About 2.9 recovered TCR RNA copies per cell were obtained by modeling, versus about ten by digital PCR, implying a capture efficiency of 30% to 35%. Even against a background of about a million naive CD8 T cells, spiked-in Jurkat TCR RNA amounting to a single cell's worth was reported to be detectable. In CMV-specific effector cells, over 97% of molecules were held by clones above 20 RNA copies, whereas under 1% of molecules were held by such clones in naive cells. When barcode sub-clustering was left out, chimeric consensus sequences inflated TCR diversity, with chimeras reaching as high as 47%.

Naive CD8 T cells were FACS-sorted as CD8+CD4-CCR7+CD45RA+ on a BD FACSAria II into RLT Plus buffer. For a sensitivity comparison, a portion of naive CD8 T cell RNA was divided equally between MIDCIRS and a Smart-seq2-style 5'RACE protocol. CD8 T cells were enriched with RosetteSep CD8+ T Cell Enrichment Cocktail and Ficoll-Paque, followed by ACK red cell lysis. The rearranged segments are TRBV21-1 and TRBJ1-1; TRBD1 is taken as the D call from the table, unchecked against the DNA. TRBV21-1 is annotated as a pseudogene. Sequenced material: naive CD8+ T cells from blood, with Jurkat cell RNA spiked in. The sample's cell subset or site label, decoded: FACS-sorted CD8+CD4-CCR7+CD45RA+ naive T cells. The clonotype comes from a human donor in good health. Some libraries in this study had Jurkat cell RNA spiked in. The CDR3 region: CASSKTPRGLEAFF. The DNA sequence is TGTGCCAGCAGCAAAACCCCCAGGGGCCTAGAAGCTTTCTTT.